Following are 15 T cell receptor beta chains from one sample sequenced in a study of shared clonotypes between healthy human individuals. Method: immunoSEQ multiplex PCR; TCRdb's copy keeps in-frame clones and lacks some. This sample has roughly 2.6 million clones; approximately 90% occur once, and the top ten carry 0.13% to 0.15%. The sequencing sample was made of naive CD4+ T cells sorted from blood. The subset here: CD45RA+ positively selected. These receptors were taken from a man aged 18 to 35 in good health.

A note on this clone: Other DNA sequences from this sample encode an identical CDR3 as well. The genes are TRBV5-1 and TRBJ2-7, with TRBD1 matching over 10 bases. The trim removed 3 bases at V and 3 bases at J, leaving 6 bases unmatched. This CDR3 has 15 amino acids. The germline gives CDR1 SGHRS, CDR2 YFSETQ. DNA for the CDR3: TGCGCCAGCAGCTCTCCGGGACAGGGGATCTACGAGCAGTACTTC. This codes for CASSSPGQGIYEQYF.

This rearrangement joins TRBV11-2 to TRBJ2-7, with unresolved D. This CDR3 is built from 13 residues. CDR1 is SGHAT, CDR2 FQNNGV, per germline. V lost 1 base and J 6 bases, leaving 10 bases between the germline ends. DNA for the CDR3: TGTGCCAGCAGCTTAGCGGAGTTCGGCGAGCAGTACTTC. Translated: CASSLAEFGEQYF.

The chain uses TRBV14 and TRBJ2-1; D not certain. CDR3 length equals 13 residues. Deletions cut 4 bases from V and 6 bases from J, with 10 bases between. Germline V gene data show CDR1 as SGHDN and CDR2 as FVKESK. The DNA for the CDR3 is TGTGCCAGCAGCCCGTCTGTGGTCAATGAGCAGTTCTTC. It translates to CASSPSVVNEQFF.

The rearrangement joins TRBV18 to TRBJ2-4, with 9 bases lining up with TRBD1. V shed 0 bases, J shed 6 bases, and the junction held 3 bases outside the gene matches. This CDR3 comprises 15 residues. The germline V gene encodes CDR1 KGHSH and CDR2 LQKENI. CDR3 residues: CASSPPGTGSNIQYF. The DNA for the CDR3 is TGTGCCAGCTCACCACCCGGGACAGGGTCAAACATTCAGTACTTC. Variable domain in full (rest from reference TRBV18 and TRBJ2-4): NAGVMQNPRHLVRRRGQEARLRCSPMKGHSHVYWYRQLPEEGLKFMVYLQKENIIDESGMPKERFSAEFPKEGPSILRIQQVVRGDSAAYFCASSPPGTGSNIQYFGAGTRLSVL.

V usage is TRBV30 and J usage is TRBJ2-6; 8 bases align to TRBD1. The length of the CDR3 is 18 residues. J gave up 4 bases and V 0 bases, and 11 bases lay outside the gene matches. The V gene's germline CDR1 is GTSNPN and CDR2 SVGIG (reference sequence). CDR3 nucleotide sequence: TGTGCCTGGAGTGTAATGGGGCAGGGGGCGCTCGGGGCCAACGTCCTGACTTTC. The encoded protein is CAWSVMGQGALGANVLTF. The full variable domain, its missing parts supplied by reference TRBV30 and TRBJ2-6, is SQTIHQWPATLVQPVGSPLSLECTVEGTSNPNLYWYRQAAGRGLQLLFYSVGIGQISSEVPQNLSASRPQDRQFILSSKKLLLSDSGFYLCAWSVMGQGALGANVLTFGAGSRLTVL.

The V call is TRBV9, the J call TRBJ1-2; no clear D gene. With 5 bases removed from V and 5 bases from J, the gap between germline ends came to 13 bases. In germline, CDR1 is SGDLS, CDR2 YYNGEE. The CDR3 runs 13 residues. As DNA, the CDR3 is TGTGCCAGCAGATTCGAGGGTTGGTATGGCTACACCTTC. It yields the protein CASRFEGWYGYTF.

V and J are TRBV9 and TRBJ1-3; tentative D call: TRBD1 (6 bases). CDR3 length: 14 residues. The V gene's germline CDR1 is SGDLS and CDR2 YYNGEE. Trimming took 4 bases from V and 2 from J, leaving 10 bases between them. The CDR3 DNA sequence: TGTGCCAGCAGCCCTCCAGGGGCTGGAAACACCATATATTTT. This encodes CASSPPGAGNTIYF.

This chain connects TRBV11-3 to TRBJ2-1; D may match TRBD1 or TRBD2 (5 bases each). In germline, CDR1 is SGHNT, CDR2 YENEEA. Trimming removed 5 bases from V and 8 bases from J, with 19 bases in between. The CDR3 consists of 15 residues. The CDR3 DNA reads as TGTGCCAGCAGCCCCTCGAGAGGGGTTATAGATGAGCAGTTCTTC. Its translation is CASSPSRGVIDEQFF.

V is TRBV4-1 and J is TRBJ1-6; no reliable D call. V gave up 1 base and J gave up 5 bases, with 12 bases separating them. Germline-derived CDR1 and CDR2 are MGHRA and YSYEKL. The CDR3 loop spans 16 amino acids. CDR3 loop: CASSQVAGDNNSPLHF. For the CDR3, the DNA is TGCGCCAGCAGCCAAGTGGCGGGAGATAATAATTCACCCCTCCACTTT.

This chain joins TRBV21-1 and TRBJ1-5. TRBV21-1 counts as a pseudogene. This CDR3 is 16 amino acids long. The CDR3 is CASSKVLGGSNQPQHF. CDR3 nucleotides: TGTGCCAGCAGCAAAGTTTTGGGGGGTAGCAATCAGCCCCAGCATTTT.

The chain combines TRBV9 with TRBJ2-1, with D perhaps given as TRBD1 or TRBD2 (5 bases each). Trimming cost V 0 bases and J 8 bases, with 18 bases left between them. Germline V lookup: CDR1 SGDLS, CDR2 YYNGEE. CDR3 length: 16 residues. The CDR3 here is CASSVVGTLRGDEQFF. CDR3 DNA: TGTGCCAGCAGCGTAGTCGGGACGCTCCGGGGTGATGAGCAGTTCTTC.

This clone showed up just once. The V gene is TRBV29-1, the J gene TRBJ1-2, with D possibly being TRBD1 (6 bases). The CDR3 is 12 amino acids. Germline V gene data show CDR1 as SQVTM and CDR2 as ANQGSEA. Trimming pared 5 bases from V and 10 bases from J, leaving 17 bases between. CDR3 protein: CSVSRNRDTYTF. Here the CDR3 DNA reads TGCAGCGTTTCAAGAAACAGGGATACCTACACCTTC.

The CDR3: CASSPSLLVWFF. The CDR3 DNA reads as TGTGCCAGCAGTCCCTCATTACTGGTCTGGTTCTTC. The rearrangement joins TRBV7-2 to TRBJ2-1; unclear D gene. Germline V gene lookup returns CDR1 SGHTA and CDR2 FQGNSA. Trimming stripped 6 bases from V and 15 bases from J, with 18 bases between. The CDR3 extends over 12 amino acids.

This chain joins TRBV11-2 and TRBJ1-1; D is unresolved. Per germline, CDR1 SGHAT and CDR2 FQNNGV. CDR3 length: 15 amino acids. Trimming stripped 5 bases from V and 3 bases from J, with 16 bases between. CDR3 bases: TGTGCCAGCAGCCAAACCCTAAAAGCGGACACTGAAGCTTTCTTT. It encodes CASSQTLKADTEAFF.

This sequence joins TRBV10-3 and TRBJ1-6, with no clear D. Trimming removed 3 bases at V and 7 bases at J, with 7 bases between. CDR1 ENHRY and CDR2 SYGVKD come from the germline V gene. This CDR3 spans 13 amino acids. The CDR3 DNA reads TGTGCCATCAGTGATCAAAGGAATTCACCCCTCCACTTT. Translation: CAISDQRNSPLHF.